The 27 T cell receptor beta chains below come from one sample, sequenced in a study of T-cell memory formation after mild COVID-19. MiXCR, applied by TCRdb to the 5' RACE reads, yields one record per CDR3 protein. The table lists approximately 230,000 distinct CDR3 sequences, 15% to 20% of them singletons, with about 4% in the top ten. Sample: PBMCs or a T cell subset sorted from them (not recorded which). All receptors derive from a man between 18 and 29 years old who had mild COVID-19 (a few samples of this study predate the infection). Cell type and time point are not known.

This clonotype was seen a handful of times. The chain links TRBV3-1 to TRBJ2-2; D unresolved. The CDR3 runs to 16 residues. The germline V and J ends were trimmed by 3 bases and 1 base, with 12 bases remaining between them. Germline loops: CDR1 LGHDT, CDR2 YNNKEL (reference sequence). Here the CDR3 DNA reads TGTGCCAGCAGCCATATGGGAAGGCAGAACACCGGGGAGCTGTTTTTT. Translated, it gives CASSHMGRQNTGELFF.

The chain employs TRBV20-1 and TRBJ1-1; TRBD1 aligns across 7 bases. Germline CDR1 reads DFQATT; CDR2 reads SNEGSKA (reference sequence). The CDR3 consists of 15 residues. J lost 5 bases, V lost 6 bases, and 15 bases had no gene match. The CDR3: CSASTGWKGRTEAFF. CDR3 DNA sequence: TGCAGTGCCTCGACAGGGTGGAAAGGTCGGACTGAAGCTTTCTTT.

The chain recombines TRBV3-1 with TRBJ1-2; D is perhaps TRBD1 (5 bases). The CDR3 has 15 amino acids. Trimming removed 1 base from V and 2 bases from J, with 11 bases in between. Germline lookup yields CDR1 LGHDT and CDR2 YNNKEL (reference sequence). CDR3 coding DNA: TGTGCCAGCAGCCAAGGGCAGGGACTAAACTATGGCTACACCTTC. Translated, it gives CASSQGQGLNYGYTF.

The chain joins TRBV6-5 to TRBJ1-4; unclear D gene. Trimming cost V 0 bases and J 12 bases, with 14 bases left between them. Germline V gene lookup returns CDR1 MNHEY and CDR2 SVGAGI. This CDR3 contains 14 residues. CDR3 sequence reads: CASSYSRPTRELFF. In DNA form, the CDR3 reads TGTGCCAGCAGTTACTCGCGACCGACCCGGGAACTGTTTTTT.

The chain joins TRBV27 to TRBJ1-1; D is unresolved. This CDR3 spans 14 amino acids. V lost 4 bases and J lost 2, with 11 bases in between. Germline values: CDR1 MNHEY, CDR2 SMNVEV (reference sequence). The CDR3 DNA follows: TGTGCCAGCAGTTCCGACGGTAGCAACACTGAAGCTTTCTTT. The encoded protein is CASSSDGSNTEAFF.

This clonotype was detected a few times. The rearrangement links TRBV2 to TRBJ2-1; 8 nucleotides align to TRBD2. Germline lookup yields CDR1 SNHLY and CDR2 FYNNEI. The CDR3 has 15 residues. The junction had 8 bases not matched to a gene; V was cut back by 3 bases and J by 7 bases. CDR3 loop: CASSDGVAGSNEQFF. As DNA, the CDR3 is TGTGCCAGCAGTGATGGAGTAGCGGGGAGTAATGAGCAGTTCTTC. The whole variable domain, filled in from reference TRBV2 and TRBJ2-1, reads EPEVTQTPSHQVTQMGQEVILRCVPISNHLYFYWYRQILGQKVEFLVSFYNNEISEKSEIFDDQFSVERPDGSNFTLKIRSTKLEDSAMYFCASSDGVAGSNEQFFGPGTRLTVL.

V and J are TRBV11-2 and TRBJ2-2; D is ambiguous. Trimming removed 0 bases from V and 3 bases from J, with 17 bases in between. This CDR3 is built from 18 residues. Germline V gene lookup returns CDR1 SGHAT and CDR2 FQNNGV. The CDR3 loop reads CASSLDPQLTPDTGELFF. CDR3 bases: TGTGCCAGCAGCTTAGATCCCCAGCTGACACCCGACACCGGGGAGCTGTTTTTT.

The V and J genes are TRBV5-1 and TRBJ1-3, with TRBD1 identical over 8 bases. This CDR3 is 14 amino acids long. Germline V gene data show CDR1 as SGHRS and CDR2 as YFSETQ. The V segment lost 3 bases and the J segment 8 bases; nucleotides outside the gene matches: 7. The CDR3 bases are TGCGCCAGCAGCTCAGGACAGGGTCGCGACACCATATATTTT. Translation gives CASSSGQGRDTIYF.

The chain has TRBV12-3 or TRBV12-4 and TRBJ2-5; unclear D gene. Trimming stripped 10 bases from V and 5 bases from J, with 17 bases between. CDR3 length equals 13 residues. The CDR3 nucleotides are TGTGCCACCGTTCGCGATAATGCTGAGACCCAGTACTTC. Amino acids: CATVRDNAETQYF.

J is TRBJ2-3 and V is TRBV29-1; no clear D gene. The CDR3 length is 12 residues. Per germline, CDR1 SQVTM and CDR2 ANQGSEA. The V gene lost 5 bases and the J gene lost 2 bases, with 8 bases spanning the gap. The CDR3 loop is CSVSPDTDTQYF. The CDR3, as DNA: TGCAGCGTTTCCCCCGACACAGATACGCAGTATTTT.

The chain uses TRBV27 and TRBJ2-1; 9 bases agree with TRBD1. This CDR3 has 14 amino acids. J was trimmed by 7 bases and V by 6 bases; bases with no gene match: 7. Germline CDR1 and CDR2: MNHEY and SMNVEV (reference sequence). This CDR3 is CASRIQGAQNEQFF. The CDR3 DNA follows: TGTGCCAGCAGGATACAGGGGGCTCAGAATGAGCAGTTCTTC.

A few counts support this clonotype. The CDR3 DNA follows: TGTGCCAGCAGCCCGGACAGGCAGGGTCAGCCCCAGCATTTT. Translating gives CASSPDRQGQPQHF. The chain has TRBV7-2 and TRBJ1-5, with 7 bases that match TRBD1. The trim removed 5 bases at V and 6 bases at J, leaving 7 bases unmatched. The CDR3 is 14 amino acids. CDR1 SGHTA and CDR2 FQGNSA come from the germline V gene.

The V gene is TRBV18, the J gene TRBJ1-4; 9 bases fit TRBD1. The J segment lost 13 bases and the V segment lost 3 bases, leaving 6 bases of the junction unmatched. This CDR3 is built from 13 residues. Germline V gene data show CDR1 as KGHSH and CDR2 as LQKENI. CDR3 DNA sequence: TGTGCCAGCTCACCGGGACAGGGAGGCGGACTGTTTTTT. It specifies CASSPGQGGGLFF. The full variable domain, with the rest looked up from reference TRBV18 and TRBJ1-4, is NAGVMQNPRHLVRRRGQEARLRCSPMKGHSHVYWYRQLPEEGLKFMVYLQKENIIDESGMPKERFSAEFPKEGPSILRIQQVVRGDSAAYFCASSPGQGGGLFFGSGTQLSVL.

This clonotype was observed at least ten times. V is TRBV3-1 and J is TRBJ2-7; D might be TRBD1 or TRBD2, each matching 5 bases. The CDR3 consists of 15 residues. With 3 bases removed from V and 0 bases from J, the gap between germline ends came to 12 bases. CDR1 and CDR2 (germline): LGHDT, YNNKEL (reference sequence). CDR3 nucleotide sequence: TGTGCCAGCAGCCAGAATTGGGGGAGCTCCTACGAGCAGTACTTC. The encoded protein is CASSQNWGSSYEQYF.

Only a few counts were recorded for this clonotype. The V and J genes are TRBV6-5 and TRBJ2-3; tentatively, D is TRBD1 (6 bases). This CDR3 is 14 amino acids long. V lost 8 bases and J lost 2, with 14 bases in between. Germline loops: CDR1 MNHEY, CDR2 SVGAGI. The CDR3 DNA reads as TGTGCCAGCGGAAGGGACACAGACACAGATACGCAGTATTTT. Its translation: CASGRDTDTDTQYF.

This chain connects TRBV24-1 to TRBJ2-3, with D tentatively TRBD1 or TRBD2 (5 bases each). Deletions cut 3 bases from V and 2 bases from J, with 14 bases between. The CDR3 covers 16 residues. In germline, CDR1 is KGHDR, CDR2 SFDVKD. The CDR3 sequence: CATSDAPGQATDTQYF. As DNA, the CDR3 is TGTGCCACCAGTGATGCCCCGGGGCAGGCCACAGATACGCAGTATTTT.

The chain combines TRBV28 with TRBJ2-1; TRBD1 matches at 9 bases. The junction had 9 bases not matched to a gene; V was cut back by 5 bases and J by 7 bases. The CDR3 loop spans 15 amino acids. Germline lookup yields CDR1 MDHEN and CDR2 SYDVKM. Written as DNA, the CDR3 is TGTGCCAGCAGTACAGGGGGCCCACTAAGGAATGAGCAGTTCTTC. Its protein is CASSTGGPLRNEQFF. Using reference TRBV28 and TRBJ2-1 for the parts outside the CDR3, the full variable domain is DVKVTQSSRYLVKRTGEKVFLECVQDMDHENMFWYRQDPGLGLRLIYFSYDVKMKEKGDIPEGYSVSREKKERFSLILESASTNQTSMYLCASSTGGPLRNEQFFGPGTRLTVL.

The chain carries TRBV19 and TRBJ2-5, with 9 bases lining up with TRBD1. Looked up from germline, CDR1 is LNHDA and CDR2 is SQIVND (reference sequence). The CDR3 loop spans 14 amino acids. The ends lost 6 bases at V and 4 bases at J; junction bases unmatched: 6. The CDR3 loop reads CASRGTGSTETQYF. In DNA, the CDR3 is TGTGCCAGTAGAGGGACAGGGAGTACAGAGACCCAGTACTTC.

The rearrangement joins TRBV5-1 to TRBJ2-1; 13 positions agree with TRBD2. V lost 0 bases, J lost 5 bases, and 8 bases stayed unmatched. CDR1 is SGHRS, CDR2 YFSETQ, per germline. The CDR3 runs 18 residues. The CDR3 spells CASSLGLAGGPGHNEQFF. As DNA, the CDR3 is TGCGCCAGCAGCTTGGGACTAGCGGGGGGACCGGGTCACAATGAGCAGTTCTTC.

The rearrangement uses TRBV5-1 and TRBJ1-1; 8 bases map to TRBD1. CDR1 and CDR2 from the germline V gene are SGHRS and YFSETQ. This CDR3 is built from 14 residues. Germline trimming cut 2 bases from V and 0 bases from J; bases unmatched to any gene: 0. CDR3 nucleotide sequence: TGCGCCAGCAGCTTCAGGGGGCTGAACACTGAAGCTTTCTTT. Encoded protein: CASSFRGLNTEAFF.

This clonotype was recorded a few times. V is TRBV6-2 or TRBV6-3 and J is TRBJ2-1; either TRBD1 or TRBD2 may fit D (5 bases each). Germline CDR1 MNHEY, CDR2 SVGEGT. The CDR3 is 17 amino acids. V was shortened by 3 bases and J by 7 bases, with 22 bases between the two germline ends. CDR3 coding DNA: TGTGCCAGCAGTTATATACCCGGGACCACAGGTAGGAATGAGCAGTTCTTC. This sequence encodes CASSYIPGTTGRNEQFF.

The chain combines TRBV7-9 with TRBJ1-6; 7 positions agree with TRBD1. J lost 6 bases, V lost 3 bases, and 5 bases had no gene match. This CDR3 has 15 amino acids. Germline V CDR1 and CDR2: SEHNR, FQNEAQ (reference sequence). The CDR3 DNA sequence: TGTGCCAGCAGCTTCCTTGGGACAGCTAATTCACCCCTCCACTTT. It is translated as CASSFLGTANSPLHF. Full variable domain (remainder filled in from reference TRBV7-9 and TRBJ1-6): DTGVSQNPRHKITKRGQNVTFRCDPISEHNRLYWYRQTLGQGPEFLTYFQNEAQLEKSRLLSDRFSAERPKGSFSTLEIQRTEQGDSAMYLCASSFLGTANSPLHFGNGTRLTVT.

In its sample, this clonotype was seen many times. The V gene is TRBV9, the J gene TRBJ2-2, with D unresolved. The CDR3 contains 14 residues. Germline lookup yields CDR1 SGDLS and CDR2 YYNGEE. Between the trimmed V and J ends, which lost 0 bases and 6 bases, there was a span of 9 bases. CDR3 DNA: TGTGCCAGCAGCGTAGATGTGGGGTCCGGGGAGCTGTTTTTT. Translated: CASSVDVGSGELFF.

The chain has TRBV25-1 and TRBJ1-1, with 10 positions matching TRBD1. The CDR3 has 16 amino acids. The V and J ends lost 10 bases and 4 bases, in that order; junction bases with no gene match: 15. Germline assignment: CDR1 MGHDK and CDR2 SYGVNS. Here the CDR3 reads CANQRQGAKAFTEAFF. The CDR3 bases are TGTGCCAACCAGAGACAGGGGGCCAAAGCTTTCACTGAAGCTTTCTTT.

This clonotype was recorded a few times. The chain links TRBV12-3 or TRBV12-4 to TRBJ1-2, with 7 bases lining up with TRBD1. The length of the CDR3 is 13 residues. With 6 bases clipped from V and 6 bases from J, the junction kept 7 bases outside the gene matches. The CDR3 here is CASRPTGKDGYTF. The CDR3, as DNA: TGTGCCAGCAGACCGACAGGGAAGGATGGCTACACCTTC.

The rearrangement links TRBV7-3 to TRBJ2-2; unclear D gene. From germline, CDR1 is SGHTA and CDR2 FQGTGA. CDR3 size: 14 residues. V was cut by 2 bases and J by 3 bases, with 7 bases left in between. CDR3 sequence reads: CASSLGDHTGELFF. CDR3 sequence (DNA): TGTGCCAGCAGCTTAGGGGATCACACCGGGGAGCTGTTTTTT.

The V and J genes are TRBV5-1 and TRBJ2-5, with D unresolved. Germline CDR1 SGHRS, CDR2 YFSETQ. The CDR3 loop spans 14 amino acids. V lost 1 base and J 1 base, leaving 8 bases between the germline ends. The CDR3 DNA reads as TGCGCCAGCAGCTTGTGGCCAGTCCAAGAGACCCAGTACTTC. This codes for CASSLWPVQETQYF.